This record covers a single TCR beta chain. In this sample, this clone turned up once. The specificity of this receptor is unknown. Base qualities were left out, and no much larger clone turns up one base away. This sample was taken from a study of blood T cell repertoires in COVID-19 (dated by TCRdb to the early 2020s). About the investigation overall: Collaborator samples came from the United States, Italy and Spain and covered acute and convalescent phases of COVID-19. Where HLA class I and class II types were available, the types were taken from metadata supplied by the sample provider, not from assay-based typing. A freely available public database, intended as a resource for researchers studying the immune response to SARS-CoV-2, is where the repertoires were released. The sample metadata nearly always contained a de-identified subject ID, COVID-19 status, age in years and sex. Samples were obtained from the ongoing ImmuneRACE study (first 160 participants) and from 1,254 subjects provided by 6 global collaborators. The dataset comprised deeply sampled blood TCRbeta repertoires from subjects exposed to, actively infected with, or recovered from COVID-19. The prospective study material was composed of cDNA or gDNA derived from T cells, B-cell-depleted T cells, or PBMCs.

V is pruned by 3 bases and J by 3 bases, leaving 3 bases of the junction without a gene match. From the cysteine through the phenylalanine, the CDR3 covers 14 amino acids. Just the 42-base CDR3 DNA is kept, in frame starting at base 1. CDR1 KGHSH and CDR2 LQKENI are derived from the germline V gene. One collaborating source in Seattle enrolled patients during active infection and followed them longitudinally through the course of disease. Each collaborating institution followed its own protocols to collect whole blood in K2EDTA tubes. For TCRbeta analysis, collaborators shipped samples as frozen whole blood, isolated PBMCs, or DNA extracted from either of those sample types. Study-level results and caveats: Clinical and demographic metadata were provided uncurated, with the amount varying by source and participant.

The immunoSEQ Assay, a bias-controlled multiplex PCR, was used to amplify TCRbeta CDR3 regions from genomic DNA. The authors processed their data as follows. Nucleated cell counts per sample were estimated from amplification of reference gene primers within the assay. To quantify the absolute abundance of each unique TCRbeta CDR3 rearrangement, sequence reads were collapsed and filtered. For each sample, productive Simpson clonality was calculated as the square root of Simpson's diversity index across productive rearrangements. Sourced from immuneACCESS, this table was stored by TCRdb with only in-frame sequences that have V and J called. A share of the clones is absent; for the studies checked, an unresolved V gene accounts for under half, and the remainder has no known explanation. D and trimming were read from the DNA, whereas the V and J calls and clone size are those reported in that table. In this sample the table shows roughly 160,000 clones, approximately 84% of which occur a single time. The top ten clones comprise about 2.7% of the sample.

What was sequenced was peripheral blood. This receptor was obtained from a woman of 80 years or more with COVID-19, enrolled during active disease. The chain was built from TRBV18 and TRBJ2-7, with 9 central nucleotides matching TRBD1. The DNA reads TGTGCCAGCTCACCCGGGACAGGGAACTACGAGCAGTACTTC. It translates as CASSPGTGNYEQYF.